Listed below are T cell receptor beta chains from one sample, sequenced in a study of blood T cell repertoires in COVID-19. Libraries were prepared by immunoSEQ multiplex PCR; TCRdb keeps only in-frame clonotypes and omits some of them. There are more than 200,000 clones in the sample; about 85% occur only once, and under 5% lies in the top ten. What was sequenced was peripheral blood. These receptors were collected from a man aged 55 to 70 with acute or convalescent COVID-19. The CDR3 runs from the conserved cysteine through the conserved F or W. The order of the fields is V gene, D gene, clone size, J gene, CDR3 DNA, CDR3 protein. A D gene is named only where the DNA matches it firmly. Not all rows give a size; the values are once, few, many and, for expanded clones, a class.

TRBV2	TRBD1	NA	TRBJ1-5	TGTGCCAGCAGCGGACAGGTCGATCAGCCCCAGCATTTT	CASSGQVDQPQHF
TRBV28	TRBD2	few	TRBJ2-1	TGTGCCAGCAGTTCGACTAGCGGGGGCCGATACAATGAGCAGTTCTTC	CASSSTSGGRYNEQFF
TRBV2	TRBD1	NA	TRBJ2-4	TGTGCCAGCATTCCGACAGGGATTTCCCTAGGCATCTTCCCTCAGTACTTC	CASIPTGISLGIFPQYF
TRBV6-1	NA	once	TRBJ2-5	TGTGCCAGCAGTGACCCGGAGTCTGAGACCCAGTACTTC	CASSDPESETQYF
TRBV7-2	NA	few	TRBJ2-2	TGTGCCAGCAGCTTAGTAGTAACCACCGGGGAGCTGTTTTTT	CASSLVVTTGELFF
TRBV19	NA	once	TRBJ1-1	TGTGCCAGTAGTATGAGACAGATTCCCACTGAAGCTTTCTTT	CASSMRQIPTEAFF
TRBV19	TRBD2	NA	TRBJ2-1	TGTGCCAGTAGTATCGGACTAGCGGGGGGCAGCTCCTACAATGAGCAGTTCTTC	CASSIGLAGGSSYNEQFF
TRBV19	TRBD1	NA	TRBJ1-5	TGTGCCAGCCGAACCGGGACAGGGGCAATTCAGCCCCAGCATTTT	CASRTGTGAIQPQHF
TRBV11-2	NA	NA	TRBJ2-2	TGTGCCAGCAGCGCAAGGGGAATACCGAACACCGGGGAGCTGTTTTTT	CASSARGIPNTGELFF
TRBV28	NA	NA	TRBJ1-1	TGTGCCAGCAGTCCCTCAATGACAGTAGGGACTGAAGCTTTCTTT	CASSPSMTVGTEAFF
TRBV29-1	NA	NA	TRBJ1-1	TGCAGCGTTGAGAGGCAGGGGAACACTGAAGCTTTCTTT	CSVERQGNTEAFF
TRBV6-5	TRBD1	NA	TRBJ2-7	TGTGCCAGCAGTTCCGCCGGACAGGGTGAACAGTACTTC	CASSSAGQGEQYF
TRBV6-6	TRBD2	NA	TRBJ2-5	TGTGCCAGCAGCTCTCCCCCCACGGGGGGGAAGACCCAGTACTTC	CASSSPPTGGKTQYF
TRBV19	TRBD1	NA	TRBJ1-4	TGTGCCAGTAGGGGACAGAACCTTGAAAAACTGTTTTTT	CASRGQNLEKLFF
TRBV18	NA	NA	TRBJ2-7	TGTGCCAGCTCAACCGACACCTACGAGCAGTACTTC	CASSTDTYEQYF
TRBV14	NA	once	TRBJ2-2	TGTGCCAGCAGCCATCCCCAGGGTATTCACACCGGGGAGCTGTTTTTT	CASSHPQGIHTGELFF
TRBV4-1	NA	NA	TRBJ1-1	TGCGCCAGCAGCCAAGGTTCTGCCGTGGGGGCCCGTGAAGCTTTCTTT	CASSQGSAVGAREAFF
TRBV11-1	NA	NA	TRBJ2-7	TGTGCCAGCAGTTATGGGGACTGGAGCTACGAGCAGTACTTC	CASSYGDWSYEQYF
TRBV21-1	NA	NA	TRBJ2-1	TGTGCCTCGGCGGGCGACCCTGAGCAGTTCTTC	CASAGDPEQFF
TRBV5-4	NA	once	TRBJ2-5	TGTGCCAGCAGTTATAGATTTTCGGTGGAGACCCAGTACTTC	CASSYRFSVETQYF
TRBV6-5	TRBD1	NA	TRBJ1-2	TGTGCCAGCAGTTACTCACCCGGGACAGTCTATGGCTACACCTTC	CASSYSPGTVYGYTF
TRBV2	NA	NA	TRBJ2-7	TGTGCCAGCAGTGTTATCTCCTACGAGCAGTACTTC	CASSVISYEQYF
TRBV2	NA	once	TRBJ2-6	TGTGCCAGCAGTGTCGGAGGGTCCGGGGCCAACGTCCTGACTTTC	CASSVGGSGANVLTF
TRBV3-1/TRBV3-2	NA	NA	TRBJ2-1	TGTGCCAGCAGCCCACCAACTAGTAATGAGCAGTTCTTC	CASSPPTSNEQFF
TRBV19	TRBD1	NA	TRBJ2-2	TGTGCCAGTAAACCATTACAGGGGTCGGGCACCGGGGAGCTGTTTTTT	CASKPLQGSGTGELFF
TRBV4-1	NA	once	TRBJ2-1	TGCGCCAGCAGCCAGGCTCTAGCGAACCCCTACAATGAGCAGTTCTTC	CASSQALANPYNEQFF
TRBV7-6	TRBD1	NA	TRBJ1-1	TGTGCCAGCAGCGGACAGGAGAACACTGAAGCTTTCTTT	CASSGQENTEAFF
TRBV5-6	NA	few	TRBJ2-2	TGTGCCAGCAGCCTGATGGGCAGCTACACCGGGGAGCTGTTTTTT	CASSLMGSYTGELFF
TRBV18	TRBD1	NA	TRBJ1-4	TGTGCCAGCTCACCAGACAGGGAAGAAAAACTGTTTTTT	CASSPDREEKLFF
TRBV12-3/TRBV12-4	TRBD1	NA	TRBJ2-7	TGTGCCAGCAGGCGGACAGGGTCCTACGAGCAGTACTTC	CASRRTGSYEQYF
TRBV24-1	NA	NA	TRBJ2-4	TGTGCCACCAGTGATTTGGGAGGGGACAGTAGGGCTTTAGCCAAAAACATTCAGTACTTC	CATSDLGGDSRALAKNIQYF
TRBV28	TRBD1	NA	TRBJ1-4	TGTGCCAGCAGATTTGGACAGGGAGATTGGGAAAAACTGTTTTTT	CASRFGQGDWEKLFF
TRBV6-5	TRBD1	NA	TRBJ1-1	TGTGCCAGCAGTTACAATACAGGGGAGAACACTGAAGCTTTCTTT	CASSYNTGENTEAFF
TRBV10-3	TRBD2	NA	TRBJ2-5	TGTGCCATCAGGGGTGGACTAGCGGGAGTTGAGACCCAGTACTTC	CAIRGGLAGVETQYF
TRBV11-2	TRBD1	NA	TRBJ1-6	TGTGCCAGCAGTCCGGACAGGGTGTTCTCACCCCTCCACTTT	CASSPDRVFSPLHF
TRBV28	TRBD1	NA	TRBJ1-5	TGTGCCAGCAGTTTGGACAGGTTGAATCAGCCCCAGCATTTT	CASSLDRLNQPQHF
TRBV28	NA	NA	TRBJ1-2	TGTGCCAGCAGGCCTCAGGGCGATGGCTACACCTTC	CASRPQGDGYTF
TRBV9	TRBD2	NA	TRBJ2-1	TGTGCCAGCAGCGTACCCGGGACTAGCGCGACTGAGCAGTTCTTC	CASSVPGTSATEQFF
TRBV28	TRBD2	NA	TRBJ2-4	TGTGCCAGCAGTCCACTGGGGGGGAGCTTAGCCAAAAACATTCAGTACTTC	CASSPLGGSLAKNIQYF
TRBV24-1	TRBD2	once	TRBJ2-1	TGTGCCACCAGTGACGTTCTAGCGGGAGACTACAATGAGCAGTTCTTC	CATSDVLAGDYNEQFF
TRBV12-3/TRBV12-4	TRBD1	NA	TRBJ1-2	TGTGCCAGCAGTTTCGACAGGGGACATGGCTACACCTTC	CASSFDRGHGYTF
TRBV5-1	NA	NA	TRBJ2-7	TGCGCCAGCAGCCTTAAGACAGGTCCCTACGAGCAGTACTTC	CASSLKTGPYEQYF
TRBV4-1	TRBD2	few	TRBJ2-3	TGCGCCAGCAGCCAAGTAGCGACTAGCGGGACGTCGCAGTATTTT	CASSQVATSGTSQYF
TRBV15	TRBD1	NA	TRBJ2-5	TGTGCCACCAGCAGACAGGGGGCATGGGAGACCCAGTACTTC	CATSRQGAWETQYF
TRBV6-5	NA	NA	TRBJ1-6	TGTGCCAGCAGTTACTCAGTAGGGGGTAATTCACCCCTCCACTTT	CASSYSVGGNSPLHF
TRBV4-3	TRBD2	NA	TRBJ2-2	TGCGCCAGCAGCCGCCTACTAGCGGGAGGAACCGGGGAGCTGTTTTTT	CASSRLLAGGTGELFF
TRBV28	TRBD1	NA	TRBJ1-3	TGTGCCAGCAGTTTCGCCGGGGGACAGGGTTTGAGCTCTGGAAACACCATATATTTT	CASSFAGGQGLSSGNTIYF
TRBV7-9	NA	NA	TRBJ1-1	TGTGCCAGCAGCTTTAGGACAGCTAGGAACACTGAAGCTTTCTTT	CASSFRTARNTEAFF
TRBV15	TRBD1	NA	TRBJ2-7	TGTGCCACCAGCAGCCTCCCCAGGGGACAGGGCTACGAGCAGTACTTC	CATSSLPRGQGYEQYF
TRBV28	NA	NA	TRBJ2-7	TGTGCCAGCACCCCACCCGGCGGGATAACCTACGAGCAGTACTTC	CASTPPGGITYEQYF
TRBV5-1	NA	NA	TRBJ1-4	TGCGCCAGCAGCCGGCAGGGACTGCGTAATGAAAAACTGTTTTTT	CASSRQGLRNEKLFF
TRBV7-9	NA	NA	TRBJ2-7	TGTGCCAGCAGCTTAGCGCCACTTCGGAGGTTTGCCTACGAGCAGTACTTC	CASSLAPLRRFAYEQYF
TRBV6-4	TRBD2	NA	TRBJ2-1	TGTGCCAGCAGTGACTCTAGCGGGAGAACCCATGAGCAGTTCTTC	CASSDSSGRTHEQFF
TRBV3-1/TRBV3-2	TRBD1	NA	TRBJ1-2	TGTGCCAGCAGCCCGGGACAGGCCGCGAACTATGGCTACACCTTC	CASSPGQAANYGYTF
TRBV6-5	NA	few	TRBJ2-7	TGTGCCAGCAGCCAGGGGCTCCTCTACGAGCAGTACTTC	CASSQGLLYEQYF
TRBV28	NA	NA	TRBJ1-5	TGTGCCAGCAGTTTGGGGCAGGGAGGGAATCAGCCCCAGCATTTT	CASSLGQGGNQPQHF
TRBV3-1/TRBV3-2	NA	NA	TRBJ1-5	TGTGCCAGCAGCCTTACCAGGGTGGGGCAGCCCCAGCATTTT	CASSLTRVGQPQHF